Listed here are 5 T cell receptor beta chains from one sample, sequenced in a study of sequential checkpoint blockade in melanoma. Treatment given: randomized to nivolumab then ipilimumab (arm A) or the reverse (arm B). This table comes from immunoSEQ multiplex PCR, and its TCRdb copy is limited to in-frame clones, with some not included. The table includes more than 25,000 clones, 85% to 90% detected once. Sequenced here: CD8+ T cells sorted from blood (inferred from file names), sampled from a patient given nivolumab and ipilimumab in sequence. The source is a human donor with melanoma.

The gene calls are TRBV19 and TRBJ1-1, with D possibly matching TRBD1 (6 bases). This CDR3 contains 14 residues. Germline loops: CDR1 LNHDA, CDR2 SQIVND (reference sequence). The V gene lost 6 bases and the J gene lost 0 bases, with 11 bases spanning the gap. In DNA, the CDR3 is TGTGCCAGTAGCCGGGGGGGGCTGAACACTGAAGCTTTCTTT. Translation: CASSRGGLNTEAFF.

The J gene is TRBJ2-3, the V gene TRBV5-6, with D possibly TRBD2 on 6 matching bases. The germline CDR1 and CDR2 sequences are SGHDT and YYEEEE. The CDR3 is 16 residues long. Trimming left V 0 bases short and J 0 bases short, with 11 bases between. CDR3 amino acids: CASSLDYGTSTDTQYF. CDR3 nucleotides: TGTGCCAGCAGCTTGGACTACGGGACTAGCACAGATACGCAGTATTTT.

V and J are TRBV19 and TRBJ1-3; D ambiguous. The germline V gene has CDR1 LNHDA and CDR2 SQIVND (reference sequence). Trimming took off 3 bases at V and 0 bases at J, with 6 bases between the two ends. This CDR3 region has 14 residues. CDR3 bases: TGTGCCAGTAGTATCGCGGTCTCTGGAAACACCATATATTTT. The encoded protein is CASSIAVSGNTIYF.

The chain uses TRBV15 and TRBJ2-1, with 8 bases fitting TRBD2. Germline trimming cut 5 bases from V and 3 bases from J; bases unmatched to any gene: 6. This CDR3 contains 15 residues. The germline V gene encodes CDR1 LNHNV and CDR2 YYDKDF (reference sequence). The CDR3 DNA is TGTGCCACCAGCGAGCCACTAGCGGTCTACAATGAGCAGTTCTTC. Its protein is CATSEPLAVYNEQFF.

The chain couples TRBV5-1 to TRBJ2-7; TRBD1 matches 9 bases. CDR1 is SGHRS and CDR2 is YFSETQ in the germline V gene. The ends lost 3 bases at V and 5 bases at J; junction bases unmatched: 18. The CDR3 runs 18 residues. The CDR3 here is CASSSSLSPGQGWDEQYV. The CDR3 DNA sequence: TGCGCCAGCAGCTCCTCACTATCCCCGGGACAGGGTTGGGACGAGCAGTACGTC.